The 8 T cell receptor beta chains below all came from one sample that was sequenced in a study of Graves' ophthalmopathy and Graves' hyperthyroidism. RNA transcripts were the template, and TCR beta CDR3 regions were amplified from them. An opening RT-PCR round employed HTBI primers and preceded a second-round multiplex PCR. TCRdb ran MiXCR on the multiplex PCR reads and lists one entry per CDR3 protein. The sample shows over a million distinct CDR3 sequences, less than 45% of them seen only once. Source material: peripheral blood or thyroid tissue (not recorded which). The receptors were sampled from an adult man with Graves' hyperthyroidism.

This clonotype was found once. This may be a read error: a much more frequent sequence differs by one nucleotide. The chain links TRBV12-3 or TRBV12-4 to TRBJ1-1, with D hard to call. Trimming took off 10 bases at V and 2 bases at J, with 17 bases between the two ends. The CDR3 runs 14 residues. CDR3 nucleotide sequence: TGTGCCATCAGCCTCCGGAGGCCTAACACTGAAGCTTTCTTT. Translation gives CAISLRRPNTEAFF.

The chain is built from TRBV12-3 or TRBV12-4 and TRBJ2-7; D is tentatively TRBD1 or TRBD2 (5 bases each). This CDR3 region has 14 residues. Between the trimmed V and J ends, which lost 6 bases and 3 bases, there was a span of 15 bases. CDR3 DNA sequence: TGTGCCAGCAGCAAGACACCGAGGGGCTACGAGCAGTACTTC. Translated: CASSKTPRGYEQYF.

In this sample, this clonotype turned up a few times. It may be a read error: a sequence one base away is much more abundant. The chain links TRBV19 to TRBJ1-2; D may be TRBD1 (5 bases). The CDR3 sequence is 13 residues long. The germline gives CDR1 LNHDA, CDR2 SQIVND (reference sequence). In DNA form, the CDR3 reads TGTGCCAGCAGCCGGGAGGGACGGTATGGCCACACCTTC. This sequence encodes CASSREGRYGHTF.

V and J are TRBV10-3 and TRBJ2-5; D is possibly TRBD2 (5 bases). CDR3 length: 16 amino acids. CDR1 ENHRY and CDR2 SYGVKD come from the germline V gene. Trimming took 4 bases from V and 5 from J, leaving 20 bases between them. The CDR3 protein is CAISATGTEQRETQYF. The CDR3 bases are TGTGCCATCAGTGCCACGGGAACCGAACAGCGGGAGACCCAGTACTTC.

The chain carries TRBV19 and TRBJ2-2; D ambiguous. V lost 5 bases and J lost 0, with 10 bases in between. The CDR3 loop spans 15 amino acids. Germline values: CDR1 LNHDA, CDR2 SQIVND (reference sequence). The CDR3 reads CASSPQETNTGELFF. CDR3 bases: TGTGCCAGTAGTCCCCAGGAAACGAACACCGGGGAGCTGTTTTTT.

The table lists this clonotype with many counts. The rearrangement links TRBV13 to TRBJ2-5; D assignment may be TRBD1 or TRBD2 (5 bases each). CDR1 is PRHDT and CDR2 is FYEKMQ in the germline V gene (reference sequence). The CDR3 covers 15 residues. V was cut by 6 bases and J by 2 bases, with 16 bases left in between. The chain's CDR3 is CASRMGESAQETQYF. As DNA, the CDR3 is TGTGCCAGCAGGATGGGGGAGTCCGCACAAGAGACCCAGTACTTC.

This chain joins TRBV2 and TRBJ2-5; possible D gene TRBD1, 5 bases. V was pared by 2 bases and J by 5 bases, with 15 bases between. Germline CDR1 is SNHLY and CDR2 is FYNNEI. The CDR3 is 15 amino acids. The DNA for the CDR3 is TGTGCCAGCAGTGAAAGTTTAGGGGCCGGGGAGACCCAGTACTTC. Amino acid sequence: CASSESLGAGETQYF.

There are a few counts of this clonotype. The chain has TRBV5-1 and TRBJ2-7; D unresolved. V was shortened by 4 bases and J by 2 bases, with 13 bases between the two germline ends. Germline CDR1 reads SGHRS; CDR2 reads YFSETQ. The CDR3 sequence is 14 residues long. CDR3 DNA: TGCGCCAGCAGCATTACCGGGCAAACCTACGAGCAGTACTTC. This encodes CASSITGQTYEQYF. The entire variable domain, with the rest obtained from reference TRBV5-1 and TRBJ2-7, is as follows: KAGVTQTPRYLIKTRGQQVTLSCSPISGHRSVSWYQQTPGQGLQFLFEYFSETQRNKGNFPGRFSGRQFSNSRSEMNVSTLELGDSALYLCASSITGQTYEQYFGPGTRLTVT.